A single sample gave rise to the 20 T cell receptor beta chains below, sequenced in a study of OX40 agonist ivuxolimab in advanced cancers. Library creation used the immunoSEQ multiplex PCR assay. TCRdb took this table from immuneACCESS and kept in-frame rearrangements with V and J called. Such tables lack part of the clones; where checked against another copy, unresolved V genes explain under half of the gap, and the rest is unexplained. Across this sample there are some 66,000 clones, with about 91% seen only once. Around 0.5% of the sample rests with the top ten. Sequenced here: CD4+ or CD8+ T cells sorted from blood, sampled in a trial of the OX40 agonist ivuxolimab. The source of these receptors is an adult with an advanced solid tumor such as melanoma, head and neck, liver or kidney cancer.

The CDR3 coding sequence is TGTGCCAGCAGCCCTTCCTCGGGGGCCCCTACGAACATTCAGTACTTC. Its protein product is CASSPSSGAPTNIQYF. This rearrangement joins TRBV5-8 to TRBJ2-4; D is possibly TRBD1 or TRBD2 (6 bases each). Per germline, CDR1 SGHTS and CDR2 YDEGEE. V shed 4 bases and J shed 7 bases, with 21 bases lying between them. The CDR3 length is 16 residues.

This chain uses TRBV28 with TRBJ1-3, with a possible D match to TRBD1 (6 bases). The V end was cut by 6 bases, the J end by 4 bases, with 13 bases between. CDR1 and CDR2 from the germline V gene are MDHEN and SYDVKM. The CDR3 spans 14 residues. As DNA, the CDR3 is TGTGCCAGCAGGGGTAGGGGGAACGGAAACACCATATATTTT. Protein: CASRGRGNGNTIYF.

The rearrangement uses TRBV6-4 and TRBJ2-1, with D perhaps given as TRBD1 or TRBD2 (6 bases each). There are 17 residues in the CDR3. Germline V gives CDR1 MRHNA, CDR2 SNTAGT. V dropped 2 bases and J dropped 2 bases, with 16 bases sitting between them. In nucleotides, the CDR3 is TGTGCCAGCAGTGACCTCATGGGGGGCTGGCCCTACAATGAGCAGTTCTTC. Residues: CASSDLMGGWPYNEQFF.

The chain carries TRBV7-9 and TRBJ1-2; possible D gene TRBD1, 5 bases. Germline V CDR1 and CDR2: SEHNR, FQNEAQ (reference sequence). V lost 5 bases to trimming and J lost 14 bases, with 15 bases between them. This CDR3 spans 11 amino acids. The CDR3 DNA sequence: TGTGCCAGCAGCCCTAGGGAAGGGGTAACCTTC. The encoded protein is CASSPREGVTF. Full variable domain (rest looked up from reference TRBV7-9 and TRBJ1-2): DTGVSQNPRHKITKRGQNVTFRCDPISEHNRLYWYRQTLGQGPEFLTYFQNEAQLEKSRLLSDRFSAERPKGSFSTLEIQRTEQGDSAMYLCASSPREGVTFGSGTRLTVV.

The J gene is TRBJ1-2, the V gene TRBV5-5, with 7 positions matching TRBD1. The trim removed 2 bases at V and 3 bases at J, leaving 4 bases unmatched. The CDR3 is 14 amino acids. Looked up from germline, CDR1 is SGHKS and CDR2 is YYEKEE (reference sequence). The CDR3, as DNA: TGTGCCAGCAGCTTCAGCACAGGGGACTATGGCTACACCTTC. Translating gives CASSFSTGDYGYTF.

The CDR3 here is CASSKDTDREQYF. For the CDR3, the DNA is TGTGCCAGCAGCAAGGACACGGATCGGGAGCAGTACTTC. The J gene is TRBJ2-7, the V gene TRBV9; tentatively, D is TRBD1 (5 bases). The CDR3 spans 13 residues. V lost 4 bases and J lost 7, with 15 bases in between. Germline V gene data show CDR1 as SGDLS and CDR2 as YYNGEE.

This clone was counted a single time. The chain recombines TRBV2 with TRBJ2-7; 9 bases are a match to TRBD1. Germline V gives CDR1 SNHLY, CDR2 FYNNEI. The CDR3 runs to 13 residues. With V trimmed by 3 bases and J by 6 bases, 3 bases remained unmatched. The CDR3: CASSEGQGGEQYF. The CDR3 nucleotides read TGTGCCAGCAGTGAGGGACAGGGAGGCGAGCAGTACTTC.

This clone was found a few times. J is TRBJ1-2 and V is TRBV27, with D uncertain. Trimming took off 7 bases at V and 7 bases at J, with 10 bases between the two ends. The CDR3 contains 11 residues. Germline V gene data show CDR1 as MNHEY and CDR2 as SMNVEV (reference sequence). CDR3 amino acids: CASILLLGYTF. The CDR3 coding sequence is TGTGCCAGCATCCTCCTACTTGGCTACACCTTC.

The chain recombines TRBV27 with TRBJ1-2; maybe TRBD1 (5 bases). There are 17 residues in the CDR3. Germline loops: CDR1 MNHEY, CDR2 SMNVEV (reference sequence). Trimming stripped 6 bases from V and 0 bases from J, with 20 bases between. The CDR3 loop is CASSPVPGRGANYGYTF. Here the CDR3 DNA reads TGTGCCAGCAGCCCGGTCCCGGGACGAGGAGCTAACTATGGCTACACCTTC.

The J gene is TRBJ2-7, the V gene TRBV2; no clear D gene. Trimming removed 6 bases from V and 6 bases from J, with 9 bases in between. The germline V gene encodes CDR1 SNHLY and CDR2 FYNNEI. This CDR3 region has 11 residues. CDR3 nucleotide sequence: TGTGCCAGCAGGGACCTCAGCGAGCAGTACTTC. Encoded protein: CASRDLSEQYF.

The chain carries TRBV19 and TRBJ1-5, with 7 bases that match TRBD1. The length of the CDR3 is 17 residues. Germline lookup yields CDR1 LNHDA and CDR2 SQIVND (reference sequence). The junction had 11 bases not matched to a gene; V was cut back by 3 bases and J by 3 bases. The CDR3, as DNA: TGTGCCAGTAGTATCGGCCAGGGGGGAATTTTCAATCAGCCCCAGCATTTT. Its protein product is CASSIGQGGIFNQPQHF.

J is TRBJ1-2 and V is TRBV5-1; the D is unclear. CDR1 is SGHRS and CDR2 is YFSETQ in the germline V gene. The V end was cut by 0 bases, the J end by 8 bases, with 8 bases between. The CDR3 contains 12 residues. The CDR3 loop reads CASSLVGDGYTF. In DNA form, the CDR3 reads TGCGCCAGCAGCTTGGTAGGAGACGGCTACACCTTC. The whole variable domain, filled in from reference TRBV5-1 and TRBJ1-2, reads KAGVTQTPRYLIKTRGQQVTLSCSPISGHRSVSWYQQTPGQGLQFLFEYFSETQRNKGNFPGRFSGRQFSNSRSEMNVSTLELGDSALYLCASSLVGDGYTFGSGTRLTVV.

Only a few counts were recorded for this clone. This chain joins TRBV6-6 and TRBJ1-4, with 8 nucleotides matching TRBD1. With V trimmed by 6 bases and J by 4 bases, 4 bases remained unmatched. CDR3 length equals 14 residues. In germline, CDR1 is MNHNY, CDR2 SVGAGI (reference sequence). The CDR3 bases are TGTGCCAGCAGACCCGGACAGGGTAATGAAAAACTGTTTTTT. Its protein is CASRPGQGNEKLFF.

The chain combines TRBV6-1 with TRBJ1-4, with D perhaps TRBD1 (5 bases). Germline V gene data show CDR1 as MNHNS and CDR2 as SASEGT. V was cut by 6 bases and J by 8 bases, with 16 bases left in between. The CDR3 consists of 14 residues. The CDR3 DNA sequence: TGTGCCAGCAGCCCTGGGGGACCAAGGGAAAAACTGTTTTTT. This gives the protein CASSPGGPREKLFF.

The chain uses TRBV5-4 and TRBJ2-3, with TRBD2 identical over 11 bases. This CDR3 is 20 amino acids long. After removal of 2 bases from V and 2 bases from J, the junction contained 16 bases not matched to a gene. Germline V CDR1 and CDR2: SGHNT, YYREEE (reference sequence). The CDR3 loop reads CASSLLLTSGGPEATDTQYF. The CDR3 nucleotides are TGTGCCAGCAGCTTACTTTTAACTAGCGGGGGCCCGGAAGCCACAGATACGCAGTATTTT. The full variable domain, rest sourced from reference TRBV5-4 and TRBJ2-3, is ETGVTQSPTHLIKTRGQQVTLRCSSQSGHNTVSWYQQALGQGPQFIFQYYREEENGRGNFPPRFSGLQFPNYSSELNVNALELDDSALYLCASSLLLTSGGPEATDTQYFGPGTRLTVL.

This sequence joins TRBV15 and TRBJ1-3; D ambiguous. Between the trimmed V and J ends, which lost 5 bases and 4 bases, there was a span of 12 bases. The germline V gene has CDR1 LNHNV and CDR2 YYDKDF (reference sequence). This CDR3 has 14 residues. The CDR3 DNA is TGTGCCACCAGCTCACCAGGAGTGGGAAACACCATATATTTT. Its protein product is CATSSPGVGNTIYF. Drawing the rest from reference TRBV15 and TRBJ1-3, the complete variable domain is DAMVIQNPRYQVTQFGKPVTLSCSQTLNHNVMYWYQQKSSQAPKLLFHYYDKDFNNEADTPDNFQSRRPNTSFCFLDIRSPGLGDTAMYLCATSSPGVGNTIYFGEGSWLTVV.

This clone was observed a single time. The chain links TRBV5-5 to TRBJ2-1, with unresolved D. Between the trimmed V and J ends, which lost 1 base and 0 bases, there was a span of 8 bases. The CDR3 runs 15 residues. The germline gives CDR1 SGHKS, CDR2 YYEKEE (reference sequence). The CDR3 DNA follows: TGTGCCAGCAGCTTGACAGAAAGCTCCTACAATGAGCAGTTCTTC. Its protein product is CASSLTESSYNEQFF.

The rearrangement joins TRBV7-9 to TRBJ2-4; D possibly matches TRBD1 or TRBD2 (5 bases each). Germline CDR1 is SEHNR and CDR2 is FQNEAQ (reference sequence). With 3 bases removed from V and 9 bases from J, the gap between germline ends came to 12 bases. This CDR3 has 13 residues. The CDR3 bases are TGTGCCAGCAGCTTTGAGGGGCAGGGCATTCAGTACTTC. Amino acid sequence: CASSFEGQGIQYF.

This clone was seen only once. The chain carries TRBV2 and TRBJ2-3; D could derive from TRBD1 or TRBD2 (5 bases each). CDR1 is SNHLY, CDR2 FYNNEI, per germline. V lost 10 bases and J 2 bases, leaving 10 bases between the germline ends. The CDR3 loop spans 12 amino acids. CDR3 DNA sequence: TGTGCCACCAGGGACCTCACAGATACGCAGTATTTT. Amino acid sequence: CATRDLTDTQYF.

The chain recombines TRBV30 with TRBJ1-1, with 9 nucleotides matching TRBD1. The germline gives CDR1 GTSNPN, CDR2 SVGIG (reference sequence). The trim removed 0 bases at V and 4 bases at J, leaving 0 bases unmatched. This CDR3 contains 13 residues. CDR3 DNA: TGTGCCTGGAGTGTACAGGGGGCCACTGAAGCTTTCTTT. Its translation is CAWSVQGATEAFF.